This T cell receptor beta chain was sequenced for a study of blood T cell repertoires in COVID-19. Turning to the study itself: Acute and convalescent COVID-19 specimens originated in the United States, Italy and Spain.

Per germline, CDR1 DFQATT and CDR2 SNEGSKA (reference sequence). The CDR3 length is 11 residues. Data came from immunoSEQ multiplex PCR; TCRdb stores just in-frame clones and leaves some out. Seen here are 55,000 to 80,000 clones, 75% to 90% observed once, and the top ten hold around an eighth. This clone was seen a single time. A junction boundary mismatches the germline segment, possibly from a read error. The sample taken for sequencing was peripheral blood. V usage is TRBV20-1 and J usage is TRBJ2-1; D is unclear. The TCR comes from a human donor in a cohort sampled during active COVID-19. The CDR3 loop is CCLSPGDEQFF. CDR3 nucleotide sequence: TGTTGTCTTTCCCCAGGCGATGAGCAGTTCTTC.